The T cell receptor (beta chain) under discussion was sequenced for a study of human T cells and chemical hapten exposure. Study-wide background: All through the approximately 23-week study, the scalp of each patient received diphenylcyclopropenone doses weekly.

Overall study results and limits: After DPC sensitization, TCRs above 1 in 1000 frequency showed no change.

Time point in this sample: patch test 2, 6 weeks after DPC sensitization. As for treatment: therapeutic diphenylcyclopropenone sensitization with weekly scalp DPC. TCRdb processed the RACE reads anew with MiXCR; each CDR3 protein has one entry. The top ten clones hold about 5.6% of a sample with about 380,000 distinct CDR3 sequences, more than 5% of them seen once. About this clonotype itself: Its antigen is still unknown.

This clonotype was sampled from a woman between 18 and 29 years old with alopecia areata. Some clones in this sample may be carry-over from other donors' samples. The sample here was whole blood, taken in connection with sensitization to the hapten diphenylcyclopropenone (DPC).

The CDR3 DNA reads as TGTGCCACGTCTCCGGGGGGGAAGACCCAAGAGACCCAGTACTTC. The encoded protein is CATSPGGKTQETQYF. The rearrangement uses TRBV6-2 or TRBV6-3 and TRBJ2-5; the match to TRBD2 covers 8 bases. The germline CDR1 and CDR2 sequences are MNHEY and SVGEGT. V was clipped by 10 bases and J by 1 base; unmatched bases: 11. This CDR3 comprises 15 residues.